Listed here are 18 T cell receptor beta chains from one sample, sequenced in a study of blood T cell repertoires in COVID-19. TCRdb's copy holds only in-frame clones and misses some; the assay was immunoSEQ multiplex PCR. The table records about 320,000 clones, 89% of them present only once. Sequenced sample: peripheral blood. The receptors originated from a man in his late teens or twenties who had recovered from COVID-19.

This chain links TRBV10-1 with TRBJ1-2, with D unresolved. The CDR3 covers 13 residues. Deletions cut 0 bases from V and 5 bases from J, with 7 bases between. Germline V gene lookup returns CDR1 WNHNN and CDR2 SYGVQD (reference sequence). For the CDR3, the DNA is TGCGCCAGCAGTGAGTCGAACGGTTATGGCTACACCTTC. Residues: CASSESNGYGYTF.

The chain combines TRBV18 with TRBJ2-1; tentatively, D is TRBD2 (6 bases). Germline values: CDR1 KGHSH, CDR2 LQKENI. The CDR3 totals 16 residues. V was cut by 0 bases and J by 8 bases, with 17 bases left in between. This CDR3 reads CASSPPLRHTGDEQFF. The CDR3 coding sequence is TGTGCCAGCTCACCACCGTTGAGACATACGGGGGATGAGCAGTTCTTC.

The chain joins TRBV19 to TRBJ2-7; possible D gene TRBD1, 8 bases. Trimming took 5 bases from V and 2 from J, leaving 16 bases between them. Looked up from germline, CDR1 is LNHDA and CDR2 is SQIVND (reference sequence). CDR3 size: 15 residues. CDR3 residues: CASSGGQGGTYEQYF. The CDR3 DNA sequence: TGTGCCAGTAGTGGCGGACAGGGAGGGACCTACGAGCAGTACTTC.

V is TRBV28 and J is TRBJ1-4; 9 nucleotides agree with TRBD1. CDR1 MDHEN and CDR2 SYDVKM come from the germline V gene. V gave up 5 bases and J gave up 0 bases; unmatched junction bases: 13. The CDR3 covers 19 residues. The CDR3 sequence: CASSPRVGTGLATNEKLFF. In DNA, the CDR3 is TGTGCCAGCAGTCCGAGGGTTGGGACAGGGCTCGCAACTAATGAAAAACTGTTTTTT.

The V and J genes are TRBV18 and TRBJ2-3; D might be TRBD2 (7 bases). Germline V gene data show CDR1 as KGHSH and CDR2 as LQKENI. Between the trimmed V and J ends, which lost 3 bases and 1 base, there was a span of 14 bases. The length of the CDR3 is 16 residues. This CDR3 reads CASSPTREGGTDTQYF. CDR3 coding DNA: TGTGCCAGCTCACCTACGAGGGAGGGGGGCACAGATACGCAGTATTTT.

This chain links TRBV5-1 with TRBJ1-1; D perhaps matches TRBD1 (5 bases). The germline V gene encodes CDR1 SGHRS and CDR2 YFSETQ. This CDR3 is 15 amino acids long. The V gene lost 0 bases and the J gene lost 5 bases, with 14 bases spanning the gap. CDR3 DNA: TGCGCCAGCAGCTTGGAAGGGGCCCGTGGGACTGAAGCTTTCTTT. Its translation is CASSLEGARGTEAFF.

V usage is TRBV6-5 and J usage is TRBJ2-5, with D hard to call. The CDR3 sequence is 11 residues long. The V end lost 6 bases, the J end lost 5 bases, and 7 bases lay between the germline ends. Germline CDR1 reads MNHEY; CDR2 reads SVGAGI. The CDR3 nucleotides read TGTGCCAGCAGAGACTTCGAGACCCAGTACTTC. Translation: CASRDFETQYF.

This sequence joins TRBV21-1 and TRBJ1-1; the table assigns TRBD1, which was not confirmed against the DNA. TRBV21-1 is designated a pseudogene. The CDR3 consists of 10 residues. CDR3 coding DNA: TGTGCCAGGGGGACAGCCGAAGCTTTCTTT. As protein: CARGTAEAFF.

CDR3 bases: TGTGCCAGCAGTTTTTTGGGACAGAGTCAAGAGACCCAGTACTTC. Residues: CASSFLGQSQETQYF. The chain links TRBV27 to TRBJ2-5, with 7 positions matching TRBD1. CDR1 MNHEY and CDR2 SMNVEV come from the germline V gene (reference sequence). CDR3 length equals 15 residues. V shed 3 bases and J 2 bases; nucleotides not matched to a gene: 6.

V is TRBV9 and J is TRBJ2-1; no reliable D call. The V end lost 0 bases, the J end lost 9 bases, and 10 bases lay between the germline ends. CDR3 length equals 13 residues. Germline-derived CDR1 and CDR2 are SGDLS and YYNGEE. CDR3 amino acids: CASSVAVNGEQFF. For the CDR3, the DNA is TGTGCCAGCAGCGTAGCGGTCAACGGTGAGCAGTTCTTC.

The chain has TRBV15 and TRBJ2-3; 10 bases agree with TRBD2. Germline V lookup: CDR1 LNHNV, CDR2 YYDKDF (reference sequence). The CDR3 is 20 amino acids. The junction had 12 bases not matched to a gene; V was cut back by 0 bases and J by 0 bases. The CDR3 reads CATSRDKLAGIDTSTDTQYF. In DNA form, the CDR3 reads TGTGCCACCAGCAGAGATAAACTAGCGGGGATCGATACTAGCACAGATACGCAGTATTTT.

CDR3 nucleotides: TGTGCCAGCAGCGCTCCGGGACAGAACACTGAAGCTTTCTTT. Its protein is CASSAPGQNTEAFF. This chain connects TRBV5-4 to TRBJ1-1; tentative D call: TRBD1 (6 bases). Germline CDR1 and CDR2: SGHNT and YYREEE (reference sequence). The V and J ends lost 4 bases and 1 base respectively, with 11 bases between them. The CDR3 is made up of 14 amino acids.

The rearrangement uses TRBV7-2 and TRBJ1-1; 9 nucleotides match TRBD1. V shed 5 bases, J shed 6 bases, and the junction held 7 bases outside the gene matches. This CDR3 has 14 residues. Germline loops: CDR1 SGHTA, CDR2 FQGNSA. CDR3 residues: CASSITGGRAEAFF. CDR3 coding DNA: TGTGCCAGCAGCATAACAGGGGGCCGGGCTGAAGCTTTCTTT.

This chain links TRBV4-1 with TRBJ2-6; possibly TRBD1 for D (7 bases). Germline V CDR1 and CDR2: MGHRA, YSYEKL. V lost 0 bases and J lost 0, with 15 bases in between. This CDR3 comprises 19 residues. The CDR3 nucleotides read TGCGCCAGCAGCCAAGACAGGGGGAGGCCGCACTCTGGGGCCAACGTCCTGACTTTC. It translates to CASSQDRGRPHSGANVLTF.

V usage is TRBV9 and J usage is TRBJ2-5; the match to TRBD2 covers 7 bases. Trimming cost V 3 bases and J 5 bases; bases outside gene matches: 16. Germline V gene sequence: CDR1 SGDLS, CDR2 YYNGEE. The CDR3 is 17 residues long. The CDR3 is CASSGPLAVSGGETQYF. The CDR3 DNA reads TGTGCCAGCAGCGGACCTCTAGCGGTCTCAGGCGGGGAGACCCAGTACTTC.

This chain links TRBV6-5 with TRBJ1-6, with TRBD1 matching 9 bases. Germline V lookup: CDR1 MNHEY, CDR2 SVGAGI. The CDR3 sequence is 14 residues long. The V segment lost 2 bases and the J segment 9 bases; nucleotides outside the gene matches: 2. CDR3 region: CASSYGTGTSPLHF. The CDR3 DNA reads TGTGCCAGCAGTTACGGGACAGGGACTTCACCCCTCCACTTT.

This rearrangement joins TRBV5-6 to TRBJ1-2; TRBD1 might be the D (6 bases). Trimming shortened V by 3 bases and J by 4 bases, and 16 bases separated the two germline ends. Germline V gene lookup returns CDR1 SGHDT and CDR2 YYEEEE. CDR3 length: 15 amino acids. The DNA for the CDR3 is TGTGCCAGCAGCTCAAGCAGGGGCCGCTCCTATGGCTACACCTTC. Its translation is CASSSSRGRSYGYTF.

As concerns this clone: Sequence at one end of the junction differs from germline and may be a read error. V is TRBV7-3 and J is TRBJ2-1; a possible D gene is TRBD2 (6 bases). The CDR3 loop spans 15 amino acids. Germline-derived CDR1 and CDR2 are SGHTA and FQGTGA. Here the CDR3 DNA reads TGTGCCAGCAGCTTAACCCGGGACTCCGACAATGAGCAGTTCTTC. It codes for CASSLTRDSDNEQFF.